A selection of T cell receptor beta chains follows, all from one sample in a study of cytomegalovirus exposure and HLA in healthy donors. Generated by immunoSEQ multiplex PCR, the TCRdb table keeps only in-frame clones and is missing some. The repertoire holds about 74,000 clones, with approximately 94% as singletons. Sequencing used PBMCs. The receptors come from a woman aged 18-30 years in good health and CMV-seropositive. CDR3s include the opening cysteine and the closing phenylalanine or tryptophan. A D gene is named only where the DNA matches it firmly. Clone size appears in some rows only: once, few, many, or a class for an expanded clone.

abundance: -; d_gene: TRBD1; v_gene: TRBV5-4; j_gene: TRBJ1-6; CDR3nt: TGTGCCAGCTGGAGGGCCGGGACAGGGGGAAATTCACCCCTCCACTTT; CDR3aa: CASWRAGTGGNSPLHF
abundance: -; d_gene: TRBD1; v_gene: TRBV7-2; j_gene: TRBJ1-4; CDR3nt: TGTGCCAGCAGCTCCGACAGGGTTAATGAAAAACTGTTTTTT; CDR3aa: CASSSDRVNEKLFF
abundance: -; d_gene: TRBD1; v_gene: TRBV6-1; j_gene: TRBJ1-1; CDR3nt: TGTGCCAGCATTCAGGGGGGTGGGACTGAAGCTTTCTTT; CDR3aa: CASIQGGGTEAFF
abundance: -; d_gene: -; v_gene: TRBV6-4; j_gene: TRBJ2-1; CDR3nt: TGTGCCAGCAGAGAAACAGCGGTAAGCTCCTACAATGAGCAGTTCTTC; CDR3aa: CASRETAVSSYNEQFF
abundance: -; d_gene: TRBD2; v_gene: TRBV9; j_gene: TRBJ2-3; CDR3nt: TGTGCCAGCAGCGCAATCGGGGGGGATAGCACAGATACGCAGTATTTT; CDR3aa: CASSAIGGDSTDTQYF
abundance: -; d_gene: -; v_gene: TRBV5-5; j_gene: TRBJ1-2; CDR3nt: TGTGCCAGCAGCGAGTTGGCAGGGCCCTCTCTGGTCTATGGCTACACCTTC; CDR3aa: CASSELAGPSLVYGYTF
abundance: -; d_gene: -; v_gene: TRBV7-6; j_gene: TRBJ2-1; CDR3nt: TGTGCCAGCAGCCCTCGACAAAGCTCCTACAATGAGCAGTTCTTC; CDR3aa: CASSPRQSSYNEQFF
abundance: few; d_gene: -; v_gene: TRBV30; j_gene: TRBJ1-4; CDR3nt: TGTGCCTGCGGGTTTGCAACTAATGAAAAACTGTTTTTT; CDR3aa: CACGFATNEKLFF
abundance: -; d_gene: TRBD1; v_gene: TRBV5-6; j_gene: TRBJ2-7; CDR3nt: TGTGCCAGCAGCTTGATGCAGGGGGTGTACGAGCAGTACTTC; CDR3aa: CASSLMQGVYEQYF
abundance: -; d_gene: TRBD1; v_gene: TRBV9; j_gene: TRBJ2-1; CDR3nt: TGTGCCAGCAGCGCCCGACAGGGGAATATGGAGCAGTTCTTC; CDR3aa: CASSARQGNMEQFF